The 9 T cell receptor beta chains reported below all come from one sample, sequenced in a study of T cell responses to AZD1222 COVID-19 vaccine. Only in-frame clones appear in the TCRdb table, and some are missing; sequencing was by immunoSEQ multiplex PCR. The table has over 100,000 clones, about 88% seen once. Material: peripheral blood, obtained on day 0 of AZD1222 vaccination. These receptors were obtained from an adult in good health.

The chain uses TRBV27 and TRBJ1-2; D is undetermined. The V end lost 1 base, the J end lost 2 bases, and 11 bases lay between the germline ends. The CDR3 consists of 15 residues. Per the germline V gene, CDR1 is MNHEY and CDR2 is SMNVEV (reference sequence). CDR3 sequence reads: CASSLWAEKNYGYTF. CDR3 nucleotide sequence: TGTGCCAGCAGTTTATGGGCAGAGAAAAACTATGGCTACACCTTC.

The CDR3 protein is CASSFPKGRVAGELFF. CDR3 bases: TGTGCCAGCAGCTTTCCGAAGGGAAGGGTCGCCGGGGAGCTGTTTTTT. The chain uses TRBV7-9 and TRBJ2-2; D call uncertain. The CDR3 extends over 16 amino acids. Looked up from germline, CDR1 is SEHNR and CDR2 is FQNEAQ (reference sequence). The germline V and J ends were trimmed by 3 bases and 6 bases, with 17 bases remaining between them.

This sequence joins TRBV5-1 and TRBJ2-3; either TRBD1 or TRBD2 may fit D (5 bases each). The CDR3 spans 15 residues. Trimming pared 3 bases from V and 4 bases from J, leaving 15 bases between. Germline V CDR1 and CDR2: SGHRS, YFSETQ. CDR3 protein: CASSSYGAYADTQYF. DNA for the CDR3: TGCGCCAGCAGCTCATACGGGGCGTATGCAGATACGCAGTATTTT.

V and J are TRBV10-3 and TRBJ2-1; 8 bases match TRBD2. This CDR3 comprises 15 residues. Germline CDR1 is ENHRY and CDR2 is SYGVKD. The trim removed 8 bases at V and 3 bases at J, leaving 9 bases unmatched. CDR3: CAIRDSGTSYNEQFF. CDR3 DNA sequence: TGTGCCATCCGCGATTCCGGGACTAGCTACAATGAGCAGTTCTTC.

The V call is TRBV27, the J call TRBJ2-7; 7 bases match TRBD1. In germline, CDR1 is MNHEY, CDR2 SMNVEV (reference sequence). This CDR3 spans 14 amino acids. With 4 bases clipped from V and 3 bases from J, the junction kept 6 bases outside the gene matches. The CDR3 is CASSSRDRSYEQYF. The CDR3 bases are TGTGCCAGCAGTTCCCGGGACAGAAGCTACGAGCAGTACTTC.

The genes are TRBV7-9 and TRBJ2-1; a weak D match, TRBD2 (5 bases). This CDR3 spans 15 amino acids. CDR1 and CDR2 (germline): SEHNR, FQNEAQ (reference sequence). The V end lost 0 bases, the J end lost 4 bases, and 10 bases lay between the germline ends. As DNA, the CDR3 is TGTGCCAGCAGCTTAGCCGGTAGCGCGTACAATGAGCAGTTCTTC. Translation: CASSLAGSAYNEQFF.

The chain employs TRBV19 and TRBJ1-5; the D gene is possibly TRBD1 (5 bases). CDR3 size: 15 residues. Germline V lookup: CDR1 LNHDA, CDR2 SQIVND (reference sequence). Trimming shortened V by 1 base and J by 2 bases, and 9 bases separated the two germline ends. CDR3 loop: CASSIAGSGNQPQHF. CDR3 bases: TGTGCCAGTAGTATAGCAGGGAGCGGCAATCAGCCCCAGCATTTT. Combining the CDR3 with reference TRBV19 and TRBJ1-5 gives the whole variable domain DGGITQSPKYLFRKEGQNVTLSCEQNLNHDAMYWYRQDPGQGLRLIYYSQIVNDFQKGDIAEGYSVSREKKESFPLTVTSAQKNPTAFYLCASSIAGSGNQPQHFGDGTRLSIL.

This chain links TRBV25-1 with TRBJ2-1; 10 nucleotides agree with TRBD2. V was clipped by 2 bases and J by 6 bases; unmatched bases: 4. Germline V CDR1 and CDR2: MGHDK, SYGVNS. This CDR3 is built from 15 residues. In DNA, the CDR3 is TGTGCCAGCAGTGAACCACTAGCGGGACTCAATGAGCAGTTCTTC. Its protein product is CASSEPLAGLNEQFF.

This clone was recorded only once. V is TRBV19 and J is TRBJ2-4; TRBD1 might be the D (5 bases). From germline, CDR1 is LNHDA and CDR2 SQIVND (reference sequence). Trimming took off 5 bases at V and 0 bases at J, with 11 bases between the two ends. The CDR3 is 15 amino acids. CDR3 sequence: CASSPQVLAKNIQYF. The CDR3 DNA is TGTGCCAGTAGTCCACAGGTTCTAGCCAAAAACATTCAGTACTTC.